This is a list of T cell receptor beta chains from one sample in a study of blood T cell repertoires in COVID-19. Repertoires were generated with immunoSEQ multiplex PCR, while TCRdb's copy carries only in-frame clones and drops some. Of under 350,000 clones detected, 65% to 90% appear once; the ten largest clones hold about 4%. Input material: PBMCs or T cells enriched from blood (not recorded which). These receptors were obtained from a man under 40 who had recovered from COVID-19. Both conserved end residues are part of each CDR3. Each record gives: D gene, clone size, V gene, J gene, CDR3 DNA, CDR3 protein. A D gene is named only where the DNA matches it firmly. Clone size is shown for a subset of rows, as once, few, many or a class of expanded clone.

d_gene: .; abundance: .; v_gene: TRBV4-2; j_gene: TRBJ2-7; CDR3nt: TGTGCCAGCAGCCAAGACCATCCCTCGGACGAGCAGTACTTC; CDR3aa: CASSQDHPSDEQYF
d_gene: TRBD2; abundance: once; v_gene: TRBV7-9; j_gene: TRBJ2-1; CDR3nt: TGTGCCAGCAGACTAGCGGGGGCATACAATGAGCAGTTCTTC; CDR3aa: CASRLAGAYNEQFF
d_gene: .; abundance: once; v_gene: TRBV6-4; j_gene: TRBJ2-3; CDR3nt: TGTGCCAGCAGTCGAGGAGACCGCACAGATACGCAGTATTTT; CDR3aa: CASSRGDRTDTQYF
d_gene: .; abundance: .; v_gene: TRBV6-5; j_gene: TRBJ1-1; CDR3nt: TGTGCCAGCAGAGGGCGGGGGGAAGGGACTGAAGCTTTCTTT; CDR3aa: CASRGRGEGTEAFF
d_gene: .; abundance: .; v_gene: TRBV12-5; j_gene: TRBJ2-5; CDR3nt: TGTGCTAGTGGTACGCAGGTCCAAGAGACCCAGTACTTC; CDR3aa: CASGTQVQETQYF
d_gene: TRBD1; abundance: .; v_gene: TRBV18; j_gene: TRBJ1-5; CDR3nt: TGTGCCAGCTCACAGGGATTGGGGACAGGGCGGAGCAATCAGCCCCAGCATTTT; CDR3aa: CASSQGLGTGRSNQPQHF
d_gene: .; abundance: once; v_gene: TRBV11-3; j_gene: TRBJ2-2; CDR3nt: TGTGCCAGCAGCTCCCAAGGAGGGTTTAGTCGGGCGAACACCGGGGAGCTGTTTTTT; CDR3aa: CASSSQGGFSRANTGELFF
d_gene: TRBD1; abundance: .; v_gene: TRBV7-9; j_gene: TRBJ1-2; CDR3nt: TGTGCCAGCAGCCCGAGCCTACCGGGACAGGGCTATGGCTACACCTTC; CDR3aa: CASSPSLPGQGYGYTF
d_gene: TRBD2; abundance: .; v_gene: TRBV19; j_gene: TRBJ2-1; CDR3nt: TGTGCCAGTAGTAAAAGCGGGGGGGACTTTTACAATGAGCAGTTCTTC; CDR3aa: CASSKSGGDFYNEQFF
d_gene: .; abundance: .; v_gene: TRBV7-9; j_gene: TRBJ1-1; CDR3nt: TGTGCCAGCAGCTTAAATCTTGGTCGACAAATGAACACTGAAGCTTTCTTT; CDR3aa: CASSLNLGRQMNTEAFF
d_gene: .; abundance: once; v_gene: TRBV12-3/TRBV12-4; j_gene: TRBJ2-1; CDR3nt: TGTGCCAGCAGTCAACAGGATGAGCAGTTCTTC; CDR3aa: CASSQQDEQFF
d_gene: .; abundance: few; v_gene: TRBV7-2; j_gene: TRBJ1-2; CDR3nt: TGTGCCAGCAGCTTATGGGACAATAACTATGGCTACACCTTC; CDR3aa: CASSLWDNNYGYTF
d_gene: .; abundance: .; v_gene: TRBV4-2; j_gene: TRBJ1-3; CDR3nt: TGTGCCAGCAGCCAATCCTCGGCGGACTATGGAAACACCATATATTTT; CDR3aa: CASSQSSADYGNTIYF
d_gene: .; abundance: .; v_gene: TRBV11-3; j_gene: TRBJ2-5; CDR3nt: TGTGCCAGCAGCATTGAGGGGGTCCCAGAGACCCAGTACTTC; CDR3aa: CASSIEGVPETQYF
d_gene: .; abundance: .; v_gene: TRBV6-1; j_gene: TRBJ1-1; CDR3nt: TGTGCCAGCAGTCCGGGATTCAACACTGAAGCTTTCTTT; CDR3aa: CASSPGFNTEAFF
d_gene: TRBD1; abundance: .; v_gene: TRBV13; j_gene: TRBJ2-5; CDR3nt: TGTGCCAGCAGCGGGACAGCGCTCCAAGAGACCCAGTACTTC; CDR3aa: CASSGTALQETQYF
d_gene: .; abundance: few; v_gene: TRBV7-9; j_gene: TRBJ2-4; CDR3nt: TGTGCCAGCAGCCCCTCCCCAGGGGAATTAGCCAAAAACATTCAGTACTTC; CDR3aa: CASSPSPGELAKNIQYF
d_gene: .; abundance: .; v_gene: TRBV24-1; j_gene: TRBJ2-7; CDR3nt: TGTGCCACCAGTGATTTCCGCGGGGACGAGCAGTACTTC; CDR3aa: CATSDFRGDEQYF
d_gene: TRBD2; abundance: .; v_gene: TRBV15; j_gene: TRBJ2-3; CDR3nt: TGTGCCACCAGCGGACATAGGGAAGGGACTAGCAGAAGCACAGATACGCAGTATTTT; CDR3aa: CATSGHREGTSRSTDTQYF
d_gene: .; abundance: .; v_gene: TRBV15; j_gene: TRBJ2-4; CDR3nt: TGTGCCACCAGCAGAGATCAGGCGCCCGAAAACATTCAGTACTTC; CDR3aa: CATSRDQAPENIQYF